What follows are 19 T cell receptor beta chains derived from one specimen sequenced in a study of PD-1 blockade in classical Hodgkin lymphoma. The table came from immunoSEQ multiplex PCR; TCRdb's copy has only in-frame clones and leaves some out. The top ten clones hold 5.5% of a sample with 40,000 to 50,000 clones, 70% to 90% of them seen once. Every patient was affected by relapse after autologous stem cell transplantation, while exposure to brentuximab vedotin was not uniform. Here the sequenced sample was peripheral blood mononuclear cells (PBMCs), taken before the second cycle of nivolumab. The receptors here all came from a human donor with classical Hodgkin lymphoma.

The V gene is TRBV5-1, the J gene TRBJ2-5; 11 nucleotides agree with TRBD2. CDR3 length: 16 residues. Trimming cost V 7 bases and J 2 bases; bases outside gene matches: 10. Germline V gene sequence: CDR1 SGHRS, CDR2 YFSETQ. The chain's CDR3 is CASGPLAGGRQETQYF. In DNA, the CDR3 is TGCGCCAGCGGACCCTTAGCGGGGGGGCGGCAAGAGACCCAGTACTTC.

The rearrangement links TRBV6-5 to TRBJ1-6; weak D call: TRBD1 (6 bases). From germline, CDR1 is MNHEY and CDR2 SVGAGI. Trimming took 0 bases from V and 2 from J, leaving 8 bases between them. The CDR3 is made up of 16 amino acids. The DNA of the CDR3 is TGTGCCAGCAGTTACTCGAGGACAGCCTATAATTCACCCCTCCACTTT. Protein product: CASSYSRTAYNSPLHF.

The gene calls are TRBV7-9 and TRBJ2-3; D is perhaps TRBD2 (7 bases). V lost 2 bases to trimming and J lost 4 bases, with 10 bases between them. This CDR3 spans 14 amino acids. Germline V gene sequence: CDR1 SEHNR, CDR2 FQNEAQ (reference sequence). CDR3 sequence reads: CASSLRGGPDTQYF. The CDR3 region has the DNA TGTGCCAGCAGCTTAAGGGGGGGGCCAGATACGCAGTATTTT.

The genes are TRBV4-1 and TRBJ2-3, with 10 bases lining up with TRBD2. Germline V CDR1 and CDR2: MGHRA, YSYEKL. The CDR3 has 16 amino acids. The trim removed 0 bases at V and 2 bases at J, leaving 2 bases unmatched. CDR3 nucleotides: TGCGCCAGCAGCCAAGATAGCGGGAGGACCACAGATACGCAGTATTTT. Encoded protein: CASSQDSGRTTDTQYF.

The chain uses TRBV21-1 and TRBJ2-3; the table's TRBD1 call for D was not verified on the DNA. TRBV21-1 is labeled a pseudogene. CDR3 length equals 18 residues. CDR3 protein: CASSNARPGQGTTDTQYF. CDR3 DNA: TGTGCCAGCAGCAACGCCCGACCGGGACAGGGCACCACAGATACGCAGTATTTT.

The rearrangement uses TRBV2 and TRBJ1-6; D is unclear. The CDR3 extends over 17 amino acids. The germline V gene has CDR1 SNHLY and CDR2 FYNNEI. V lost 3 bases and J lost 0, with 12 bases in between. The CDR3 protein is CASSDAPGSSYNSPLHF. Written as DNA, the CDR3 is TGTGCCAGCAGTGACGCCCCGGGTAGCTCCTATAATTCACCCCTCCACTTT.

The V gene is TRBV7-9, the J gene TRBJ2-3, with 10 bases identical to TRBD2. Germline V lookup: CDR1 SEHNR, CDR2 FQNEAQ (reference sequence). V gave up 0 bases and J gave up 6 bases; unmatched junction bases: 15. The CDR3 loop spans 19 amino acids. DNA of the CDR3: TGTGCCAGCAGCTTAGCGATGGGACAAGCGGGAGGGCGGTTGGATACGCAGTATTTT. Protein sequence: CASSLAMGQAGGRLDTQYF.

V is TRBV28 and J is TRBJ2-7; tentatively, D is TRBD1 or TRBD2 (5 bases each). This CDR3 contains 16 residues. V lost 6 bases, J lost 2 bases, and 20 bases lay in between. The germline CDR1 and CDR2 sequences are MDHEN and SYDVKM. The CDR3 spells CASSRPRGRLPYEQYF. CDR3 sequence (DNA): TGTGCCAGCAGCCGACCACGGGGACGCCTGCCCTACGAGCAGTACTTC.

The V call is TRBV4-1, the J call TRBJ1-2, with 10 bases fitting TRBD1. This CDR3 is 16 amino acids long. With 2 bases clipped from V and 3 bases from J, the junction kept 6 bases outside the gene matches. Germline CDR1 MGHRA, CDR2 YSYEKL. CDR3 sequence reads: CASSQSMTGGDYGYTF. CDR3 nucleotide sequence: TGCGCCAGCAGCCAATCTATGACAGGGGGCGACTATGGCTACACCTTC.

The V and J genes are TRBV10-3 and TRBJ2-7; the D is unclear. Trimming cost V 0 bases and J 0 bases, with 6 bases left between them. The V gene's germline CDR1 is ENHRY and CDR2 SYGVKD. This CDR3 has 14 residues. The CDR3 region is CAISESWISYEQYF. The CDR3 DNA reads TGTGCCATCAGTGAGTCGTGGATCTCCTACGAGCAGTACTTC.

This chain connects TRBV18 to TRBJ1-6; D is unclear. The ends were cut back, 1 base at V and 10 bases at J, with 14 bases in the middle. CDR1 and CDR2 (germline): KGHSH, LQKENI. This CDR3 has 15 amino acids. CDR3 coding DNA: TGTGCCAGCTCACCACGTGAAGGGTCGGGGTCACCCCTCCACTTT. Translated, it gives CASSPREGSGSPLHF.

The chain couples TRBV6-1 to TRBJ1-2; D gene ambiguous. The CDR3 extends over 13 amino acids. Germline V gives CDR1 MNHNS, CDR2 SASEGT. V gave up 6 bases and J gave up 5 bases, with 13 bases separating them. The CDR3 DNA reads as TGTGCCAGCAGCCGTGCCCCACAATATGGCTACACCTTC. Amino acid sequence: CASSRAPQYGYTF.

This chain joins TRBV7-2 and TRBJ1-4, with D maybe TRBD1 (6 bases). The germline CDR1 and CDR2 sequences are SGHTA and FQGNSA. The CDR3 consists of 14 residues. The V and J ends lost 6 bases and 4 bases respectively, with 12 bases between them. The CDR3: CASSGGAFNEKLFF. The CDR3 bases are TGTGCCAGCAGTGGGGGGGCCTTTAATGAAAAACTGTTTTTT.

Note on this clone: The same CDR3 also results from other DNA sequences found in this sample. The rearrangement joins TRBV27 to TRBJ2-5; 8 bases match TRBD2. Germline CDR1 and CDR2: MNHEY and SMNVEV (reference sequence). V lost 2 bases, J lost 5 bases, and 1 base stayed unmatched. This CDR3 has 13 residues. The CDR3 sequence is CASSLLAGETQYF. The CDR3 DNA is TGTGCCAGCAGTTTACTAGCGGGCGAGACCCAGTACTTC.

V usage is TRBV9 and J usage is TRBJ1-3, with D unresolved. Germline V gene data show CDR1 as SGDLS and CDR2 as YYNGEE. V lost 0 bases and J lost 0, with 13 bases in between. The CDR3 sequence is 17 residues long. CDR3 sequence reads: CASSVGPGGYSGNTIYF. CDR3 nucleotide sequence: TGTGCCAGCAGCGTAGGTCCCGGAGGATACTCTGGAAACACCATATATTTT.

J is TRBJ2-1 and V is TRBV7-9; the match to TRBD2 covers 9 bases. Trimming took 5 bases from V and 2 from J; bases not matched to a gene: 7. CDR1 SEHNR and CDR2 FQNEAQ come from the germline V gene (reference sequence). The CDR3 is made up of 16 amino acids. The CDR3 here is CASSAETSGTYNEQFF. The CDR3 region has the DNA TGTGCCAGCAGCGCCGAGACTAGCGGCACCTACAATGAGCAGTTCTTC.

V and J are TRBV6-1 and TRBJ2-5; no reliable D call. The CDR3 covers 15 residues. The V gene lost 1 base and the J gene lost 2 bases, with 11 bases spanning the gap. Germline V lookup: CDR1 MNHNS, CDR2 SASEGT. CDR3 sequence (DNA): TGTGCCAGCAGTGAAGGGTGGGGAATACAAGAGACCCAGTACTTC. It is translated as CASSEGWGIQETQYF.

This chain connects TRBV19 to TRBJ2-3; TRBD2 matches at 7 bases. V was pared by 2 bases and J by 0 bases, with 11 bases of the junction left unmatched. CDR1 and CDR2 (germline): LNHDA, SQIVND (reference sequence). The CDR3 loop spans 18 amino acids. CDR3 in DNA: TGTGCCAGTAGTATACCCACCTCCGGGACTACTAGCACAGATACGCAGTATTTT. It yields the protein CASSIPTSGTTSTDTQYF.

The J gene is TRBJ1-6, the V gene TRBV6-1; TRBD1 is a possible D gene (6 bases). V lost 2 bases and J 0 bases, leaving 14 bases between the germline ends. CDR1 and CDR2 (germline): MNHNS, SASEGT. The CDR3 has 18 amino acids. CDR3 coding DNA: TGTGCCAGCAGTGAACGGCTGCAGGGGAGCTCCTATAATTCACCCCTCCACTTT. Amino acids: CASSERLQGSSYNSPLHF.